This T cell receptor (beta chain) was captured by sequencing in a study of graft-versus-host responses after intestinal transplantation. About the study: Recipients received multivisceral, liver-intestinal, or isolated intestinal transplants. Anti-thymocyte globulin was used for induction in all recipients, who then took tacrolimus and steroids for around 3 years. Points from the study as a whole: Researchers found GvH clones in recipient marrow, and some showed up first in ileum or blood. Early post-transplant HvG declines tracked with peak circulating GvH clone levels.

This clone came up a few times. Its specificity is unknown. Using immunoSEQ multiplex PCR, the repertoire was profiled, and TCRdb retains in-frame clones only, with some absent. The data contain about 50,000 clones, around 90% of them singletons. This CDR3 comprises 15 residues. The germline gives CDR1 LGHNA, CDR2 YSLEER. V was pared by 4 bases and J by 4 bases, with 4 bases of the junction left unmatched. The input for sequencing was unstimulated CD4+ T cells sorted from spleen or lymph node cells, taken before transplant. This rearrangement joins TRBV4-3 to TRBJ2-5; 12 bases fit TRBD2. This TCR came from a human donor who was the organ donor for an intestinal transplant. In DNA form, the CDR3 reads TGCGCCAGCAGCCGGACGGGACTAGCGGGAGAGACCCAGTACTTC. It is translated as CASSRTGLAGETQYF.